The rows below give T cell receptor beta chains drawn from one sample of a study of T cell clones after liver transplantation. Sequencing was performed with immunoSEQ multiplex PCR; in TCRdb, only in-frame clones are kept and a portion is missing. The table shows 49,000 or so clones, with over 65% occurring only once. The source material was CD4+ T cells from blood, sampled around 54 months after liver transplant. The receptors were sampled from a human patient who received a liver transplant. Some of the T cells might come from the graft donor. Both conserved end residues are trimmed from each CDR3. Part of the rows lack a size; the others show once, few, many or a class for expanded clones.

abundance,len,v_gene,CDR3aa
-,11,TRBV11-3,ASSLEVGDTQY
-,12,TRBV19,ASSIDRRNTEAF
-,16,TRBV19,ASSVGTGGNSQDNEQF
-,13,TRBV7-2,ASSLATGGWNTQY
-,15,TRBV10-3,AIRTGTGDGGTDTQY
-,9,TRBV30,AWSSTYEQY
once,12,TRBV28,ASSLQGQSEKLF
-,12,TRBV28,ASSEGRLSGKLF
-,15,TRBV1,TSSQPNYRPSTDTQY
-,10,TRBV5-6,ASSFGANVLT
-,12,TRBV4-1,ASSPTGLDQPQH
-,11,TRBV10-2,ASTEGVPNEQF
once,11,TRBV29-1,SARVSADQPQH
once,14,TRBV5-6,ASSLEGPPRSGELF
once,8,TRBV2,ASSNNEQF
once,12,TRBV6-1,ASSEGGGRYEQY
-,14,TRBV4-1,ASSQTGTGFTGELF
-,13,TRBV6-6,ASRDTGQGNTEAF
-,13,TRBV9,ASSKLAGGDNEQF
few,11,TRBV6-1,ASGRDRGYGYT
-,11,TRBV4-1,ASSLQGTDTQY
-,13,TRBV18,ASSPPGQGTYEQY
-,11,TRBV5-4,ASSSERGLEQF
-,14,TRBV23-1,ASTTPGLVSTDTQY
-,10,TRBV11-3,ASSSHTNEQF
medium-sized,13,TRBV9,ASSVAGQHNSPLH
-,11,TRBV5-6,ASSSRTAYEQY
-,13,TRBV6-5,ASSHRTGGGGELF
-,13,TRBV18,ASSPRQGRGNTIY
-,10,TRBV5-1,ASSQELGGYT
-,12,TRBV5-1,ASSSELRGGEQF
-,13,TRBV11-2,ASSFFRGLNSPLH
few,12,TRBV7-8,ASSFGRRNTEAF
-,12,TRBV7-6,ASSLTQGNHEQY
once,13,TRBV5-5,ASSFRDRVTDTQY
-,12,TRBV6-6,ASIKGQGKGEQY
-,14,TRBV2,ASRPWTSGGYNEQF
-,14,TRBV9,ASSELAGAPSYEQY
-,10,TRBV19,ASSFPTETQY
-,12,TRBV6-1,ASSAQGALYEQY
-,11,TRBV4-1,ASSQEEVDTQY
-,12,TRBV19,ASSTDRGNSPLH
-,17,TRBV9,ASSPSIRDRVMDTGELF
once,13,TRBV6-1,ASSRPGLLSYEQY
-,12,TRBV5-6,ASSNLDSGNTIY
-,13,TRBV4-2,ASSQERGKYEKLF
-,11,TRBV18,ASSPQDTGELF
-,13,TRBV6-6,ASSGTGSTNEKLF
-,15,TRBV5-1,ASSPARGWGGANVLT
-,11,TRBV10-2,ASRLMEEQPQH
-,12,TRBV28,ASSLSSFNEKLF
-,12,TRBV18,ASSPGQGNSPLH
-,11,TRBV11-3,ASSPNPERDQY
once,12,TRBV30,AWSLGTGGTEAF
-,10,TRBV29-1,SVEDPSAGAF